This T cell receptor beta chain was observed in a study of identical twins' blood T cells. Study conclusions and caveats: Shared CDR3 clonotype counts between two donors mainly tracked the product of their cloneset sizes, twins included.

Libraries were made from RNA as TCR cDNA, using a modified protocol. TCRdb re-analysed the 5' RACE reads in MiXCR, keeping a single row per CDR3 protein. The sample lists roughly 340,000 distinct CDR3 sequences, about 28% occurring once. CDR3 size: 12 residues. CDR1 and CDR2 (germline): DFQATT, SNEGSKA (reference sequence). As regards this clonotype: Its antigen remains unidentified.

What was sequenced was PBMCs. The chain combines TRBV20-1 with TRBJ2-3; possible D gene TRBD2, 6 bases. This TCR was recovered from a woman between 18 and 49 years old in good health. CDR3 amino acids: CSLDYTTDTQYF. The CDR3, as DNA: TGCAGCCTGGACTACACCACAGATACGCAGTATTTT.